This T cell receptor (beta chain) was identified in a study of T-cell reconstitution after alpha-beta-depleted transplantation in children. This clonotype was counted ten times or more. Trimming cost V 6 bases and J 1 base, with 6 bases left between them. Germline V CDR1 and CDR2: MNHNY, SVGAGI (reference sequence). The CDR3 length is 12 residues. Library preparation (for TCRbeta) was performed with unique molecular identifiers. TCRdb itself ran the PCR reads through MiXCR, one entry per CDR3 protein. There are roughly 220,000 distinct CDR3 sequences in the sample; 12% occur only once, and 2% to 3% lies in the top ten.

This receptor was obtained from a human donor who donated a stem cell graft to a child with acute lymphoblastic leukemia. The V call is TRBV6-6, the J call TRBJ1-1, with D maybe TRBD1 (6 bases). The input for sequencing was PBMCs from the stem cell graft donor, taken from the stem cell graft. This chain's CDR3 is CASRQGNTEAFF. In nucleotides, the CDR3 is TGTGCCAGCAGACAGGGGAACACTGAAGCTTTCTTT.